Below are 20 T cell receptor beta chains sequenced from a single sample in a study of control samples from healthy donors and cancer patients. TCRdb's copy holds only in-frame clones and misses some; the assay was immunoSEQ multiplex PCR. The table lists approximately 150,000 clones, 93% of them singletons. Input material: blood. The source of these receptors is a man in his late teens or twenties in good health.

The chain is built from TRBV5-1 and TRBJ1-2; D may be TRBD1 (6 bases). Germline lookup yields CDR1 SGHRS and CDR2 YFSETQ. The CDR3 consists of 17 residues. V was shortened by 3 bases and J by 5 bases, with 23 bases between the two germline ends. For the CDR3, the DNA is TGCGCCAGCAGCTCCACCCAAGAGGGGGGAATCAATTATGGCTACACCTTC. This translates into CASSSTQEGGINYGYTF. Supplemented by reference TRBV5-1 and TRBJ1-2, the full variable domain reads KAGVTQTPRYLIKTRGQQVTLSCSPISGHRSVSWYQQTPGQGLQFLFEYFSETQRNKGNFPGRFSGRQFSNSRSEMNVSTLELGDSALYLCASSSTQEGGINYGYTFGSGTRLTVV.

The rearrangement joins TRBV7-8 to TRBJ2-1, with D possibly called TRBD1 or TRBD2 (5 bases each). Looked up from germline, CDR1 is SGHVS and CDR2 is FQNEAQ. CDR3 length equals 15 residues. V was trimmed by 1 base and J by 5 bases, leaving 12 bases between them. The CDR3 loop reads CASSLGPGTNNEQFF. The CDR3 DNA reads as TGTGCCAGCAGCTTAGGGCCTGGGACCAACAATGAGCAGTTCTTC.

The V call is TRBV6-5, the J call TRBJ1-5; perhaps TRBD1 as D (5 bases). The V end lost 0 bases, the J end lost 5 bases, and 11 bases lay between the germline ends. CDR1 and CDR2 from the germline V gene are MNHEY and SVGAGI. CDR3 length equals 15 residues. CDR3 DNA: TGTGCCAGCAGTTACTCGTATAGGGGAGATCAGCCCCAGCATTTT. This translates into CASSYSYRGDQPQHF.

The rearrangement joins TRBV4-1 to TRBJ1-4; D possibly corresponds to TRBD1 (5 bases). The length of the CDR3 is 18 residues. Between the trimmed V and J ends, which lost 3 bases and 4 bases, there was a span of 21 bases. Per the germline V gene, CDR1 is MGHRA and CDR2 is YSYEKL. This chain's CDR3 is CASSHHYPRALSNEKLFF. The DNA of the CDR3 is TGCGCCAGCAGCCATCATTACCCCAGGGCGCTCAGTAATGAAAAACTGTTTTTT.

The chain recombines TRBV28 with TRBJ2-7, with 7 bases aligning to TRBD1. The V gene's germline CDR1 is MDHEN and CDR2 SYDVKM. V was clipped by 4 bases and J by 7 bases; unmatched bases: 10. This CDR3 contains 14 residues. The DNA of the CDR3 is TGTGCCAGCAGTTCCCACAGACAGGGTGGGGAGCAGTACTTC. This sequence encodes CASSSHRQGGEQYF. Supplemented by reference TRBV28 and TRBJ2-7, the full variable domain reads DVKVTQSSRYLVKRTGEKVFLECVQDMDHENMFWYRQDPGLGLRLIYFSYDVKMKEKGDIPEGYSVSREKKERFSLILESASTNQTSMYLCASSSHRQGGEQYFGPGTRLTVT.

This clone has only a few counts. The chain couples TRBV27 to TRBJ2-1, with D perhaps matching TRBD2 (5 bases). Deletions cut 5 bases from V and 0 bases from J, with 11 bases between. The germline gives CDR1 MNHEY, CDR2 SMNVEV (reference sequence). The length of the CDR3 is 15 residues. CDR3 amino acids: CASSLGAGSYNEQFF. CDR3 sequence (DNA): TGTGCCAGCAGTCTGGGTGCGGGCTCCTACAATGAGCAGTTCTTC.

The rearrangement uses TRBV6-5 and TRBJ1-5; no definite D call. V was clipped by 8 bases and J by 1 base, with 3 bases between them. The germline CDR1 and CDR2 sequences are MNHEY and SVGAGI. CDR3 length equals 11 residues. For the CDR3, the DNA is TGTGCCAGCGGGAGCAATCAGCCCCAGCATTTT. Its protein product is CASGSNQPQHF.

V gene TRBV5-8 combines with J gene TRBJ2-3; TRBD1 is a possible D gene (6 bases). The germline CDR1 and CDR2 sequences are SGHTS and YDEGEE. Deletions cut 4 bases from V and 4 bases from J, with 13 bases between. The CDR3 runs 14 residues. The CDR3 sequence: CASSPDRVPDTQYF. DNA of the CDR3: TGTGCCAGCAGCCCGGACAGAGTCCCAGATACGCAGTATTTT.

This clone was observed a single time. V usage is TRBV5-1 and J usage is TRBJ1-4; 9 nucleotides align to TRBD1. CDR1 is SGHRS, CDR2 YFSETQ, per germline. The junction had 5 bases not matched to a gene; V was cut back by 0 bases and J by 8 bases. This CDR3 comprises 15 residues. The CDR3 region has the DNA TGCGCCAGCAGCTTGGAGGGACAGGGCTGGGAAAAACTGTTTTTT. It translates to CASSLEGQGWEKLFF.

In DNA, the CDR3 is TGCGCCAGCAGCTCTCGGGGGAACACTGAAGCTTTCTTT. Encoded protein: CASSSRGNTEAFF. The V and J genes are TRBV5-1 and TRBJ1-1; D not certain. The CDR3 is made up of 13 amino acids. Germline V gene sequence: CDR1 SGHRS, CDR2 YFSETQ. Trimming left V 3 bases short and J 1 base short, with 7 bases between.

The chain links TRBV7-2 to TRBJ1-1; D unresolved. CDR1 is SGHTA, CDR2 FQGNSA, per germline. V was clipped by 4 bases and J by 1 base, with 4 bases between them. The CDR3 is made up of 12 amino acids. CDR3 residues: CASSYGNTEAFF. CDR3 sequence (DNA): TGTGCCAGCAGCTATGGGAACACTGAAGCTTTCTTT. Complete variable domain (other parts from reference TRBV7-2 and TRBJ1-1): GAGVSQSPSNKVTEKGKDVELRCDPISGHTALYWYRQSLGQGLEFLIYFQGNSAPDKSGLPSDRFSAERTGGSVSTLTIQRTQQEDSAVYLCASSYGNTEAFFGQGTRLTVV.

This chain uses TRBV2 with TRBJ2-7; D gene uncertain. The V end lost 3 bases, the J end lost 6 bases, and 12 bases lay between the germline ends. The CDR3 loop spans 13 amino acids. Germline V lookup: CDR1 SNHLY, CDR2 FYNNEI. The DNA of the CDR3 is TGTGCCAGCAGTGAGCGGCTCGGCGCCGAGCAGTACTTC. Translating gives CASSERLGAEQYF.

The rearrangement uses TRBV5-4 and TRBJ1-2; 8 bases map to TRBD1. Germline V gene lookup returns CDR1 SGHNT and CDR2 YYREEE (reference sequence). With 3 bases clipped from V and 8 bases from J, the junction kept 6 bases outside the gene matches. The CDR3 extends over 13 amino acids. CDR3 nucleotides: TGTGCCAGCAGCTATCAGGGGGCCTGGGGCTACACCTTC. Encoded protein: CASSYQGAWGYTF.

The chain couples TRBV25-1 to TRBJ2-7, with D perhaps TRBD1 (5 bases). The CDR3 length is 12 residues. V lost 11 bases, J lost 4 bases, and 15 bases lay in between. Germline CDR1 MGHDK, CDR2 SYGVNS. The CDR3 reads CAAGSSEYEQYF. CDR3 DNA sequence: TGTGCCGCAGGGTCCTCAGAATACGAGCAGTACTTC.

The rearrangement links TRBV3-1 (or the pseudogene TRBV3-2) to TRBJ2-4, with 7 positions matching TRBD2. Germline-derived CDR1 and CDR2 are LGHDT and YNNKEL (reference sequence). V lost 4 bases and J lost 0; bases outside the gene matches: 15. CDR3 length equals 19 residues. CDR3 bases: TGTGCCAGCAGCCGATTTACCCAAGGGAGGGAGGTAGCCAAAAACATTCAGTACTTC. It specifies CASSRFTQGREVAKNIQYF.

The chain combines TRBV29-1 with TRBJ1-1; D may be TRBD1 (5 bases). The CDR3 totals 13 residues. The germline CDR1 and CDR2 sequences are SQVTM and ANQGSEA. Trimming took off 6 bases at V and 0 bases at J, with 11 bases between the two ends. CDR3 in amino acids: CSVARDLNTEAFF. CDR3 DNA: TGCAGCGTGGCCAGGGATTTGAACACTGAAGCTTTCTTT.

This chain links TRBV10-3 with TRBJ2-1; TRBD2 agrees at 13 bases. CDR3 length equals 18 residues. The germline V gene encodes CDR1 ENHRY and CDR2 SYGVKD. The J segment lost 7 bases and the V segment lost 7 bases, leaving 16 bases of the junction unmatched. The CDR3, as DNA: TGTGCCATCACGGCGAGACTAGCGGGAGGTCGGCCAAAGAATGAGCAGTTCTTC. Its translation: CAITARLAGGRPKNEQFF.

J is TRBJ2-7 and V is TRBV6-2 or TRBV6-3; TRBD2 aligns across 11 bases. The CDR3 extends over 16 amino acids. V was pared by 6 bases and J by 5 bases, with 12 bases of the junction left unmatched. Germline lookup yields CDR1 MNHEY and CDR2 SVGEGT. The CDR3 sequence: CASSSLRLAGRDEQYF. DNA for the CDR3: TGTGCCAGCAGCTCCCTCCGACTAGCGGGAAGGGACGAGCAGTACTTC.

This clone occurred once. The chain employs TRBV4-1 and TRBJ2-7; no definite D call. Germline V gene data show CDR1 as MGHRA and CDR2 as YSYEKL. Trimming took 4 bases from V and 7 from J, leaving 23 bases between them. The CDR3 is 16 residues long. The CDR3 DNA reads TGCGCCAGCAGCCCACTAACCAGCTATAAGGCTGGAGAGCAGTACTTC. As protein: CASSPLTSYKAGEQYF.

V gene TRBV6-5 combines with J gene TRBJ2-3; unclear D gene. CDR3 size: 14 residues. The germline V and J ends were trimmed by 7 bases and 2 bases, with 13 bases remaining between them. From germline, CDR1 is MNHEY and CDR2 SVGAGI. This chain's CDR3 is CASTNGPYTDTQYF. In DNA, the CDR3 is TGTGCCAGCACCAACGGACCTTACACAGATACGCAGTATTTT.